This TCR beta chain was sequenced for a study of blood T cells in healthy people across ages. Regarding the study as a whole: Naive T cell percentage showed a strong correlation with the diversity of TCR beta. CMV infection status of these donors was not known.

The use of a sample-barcoded 5' primer and a J-beta primer mix characterized a second PCR of about 7 to 12 cycles. MiXCR was run by TCRdb on the 5' RACE reads, yielding one entry per CDR3 protein. In the table there are 700,000 to 850,000 distinct CDR3 sequences, less than 70% of which are singletons. This clonotype was observed a handful of times. Its antigen is undetermined. Investigators took approximately 10 milliliters of peripheral blood from every donor. The CDR3 loop spans 13 amino acids. Germline trimming cut 11 bases from V and 2 bases from J; bases unmatched to any gene: 8. CDR1 and CDR2 from the germline V gene are ENHRY and SYGVKD.

The chain uses TRBV10-3 and TRBJ1-1; TRBD1 matches 7 bases. Source material: blood. The TCR originated in an older man in good health. The CDR3 sequence: CASSTGFNTEAFF. As DNA, the CDR3 is TGTGCCTCCTCGACAGGGTTCAACACTGAAGCTTTCTTT.